The TCR beta chain under discussion was sequenced for a study of long-term antiretroviral therapy in people with HIV. Notes on this clone: Its antigen is unidentified.

Study results and caveats: Blood dates from the mid-2000s to the late 2010s, possibly under older ART regimens. Compared with controls, HIV repertoires showed narrower CDR3 length ranges. Upon ART, diversity increased but remained lower than transplant donor controls.

With survey level as its setting, the immunoSEQ assay was v3.0. Sequencing was intended to reach roughly 40,000-55,000 T-cell genomes per sample. Only in-frame clones appear in the TCRdb table, and some are missing; sequencing was by immunoSEQ multiplex PCR. Counted here are more than 20,000 clones, approximately 84% occurring once; the ten biggest clones make up roughly 18%. The clonotype originates from a man aged 40-49 years with HIV. The source was unsorted PBMCs, collected 0.5 years before starting antiretroviral therapy.

DNA of the CDR3: TGTGCCACCCTATTCTCGGATTCTGGGGCCAACGTCCTGACTTTC. This sequence encodes CATLFSDSGANVLTF. The J gene is TRBJ2-6, the V gene TRBV2; D uncertain. Trimming took 10 bases from V and 1 from J, leaving 14 bases between them. CDR1 is SNHLY and CDR2 is FYNNEI in the germline V gene. This CDR3 contains 15 residues.